The 2 T cell receptor beta chains below were found in one sample sequenced in a study of breast tumors, draining lymph nodes, adjacent tissues (dated by TCRdb to the mid-2010s). Library construction relied on multiplex PCR. Sequencing was performed on an Illumina HiSeq 2000. The public sequencing data were trimmed at Q25 with fastp and processed into clonotypes with MiXCR by TCRdb, which kept only in-frame beta chains. Records with the same CDR3 protein are collapsed into one entry carrying the most frequent genes and DNA. The sample table holds 23,000 or so distinct CDR3 sequences, of which 55% to 80% were seen once. Of the sample, roughly 19% is held by the ten largest clones. Material for sequencing was tumor-adjacent breast tissue. The receptors derive from a female donor with breast cancer. Some clones in this sample may be carry-over from other donors' samples.

This clonotype was recorded at least ten times. V and J are TRBV11-2 and TRBJ2-1, with D tentatively TRBD1 or TRBD2 (6 bases each). Germline CDR1 SGHAT, CDR2 FQNNGV. V dropped 0 bases and J dropped 4 bases, with 16 bases sitting between them. The CDR3 is 17 residues long. The CDR3 loop is CASSLDLGGKRYNEQFF. CDR3 DNA sequence: TGTGCCAGCAGCTTAGATTTAGGGGGGAAAAGGTACAATGAGCAGTTCTTC.

Turning to this clonotype: A single base separates this from a much larger clone, so it may be a read error. The CDR3 region is CSASILGTVNTEAFF. The CDR3 coding sequence is TGCAGTGCTAGTATATTAGGGACCGTAAACACTGAAGCTTTCTTT. The rearrangement links TRBV20-1 to TRBJ1-1, with D possibly being TRBD1 (5 bases). Germline V gene data show CDR1 as DFQATT and CDR2 as SNEGSKA (reference sequence). This CDR3 is built from 15 residues. V was clipped by 3 bases and J by 2 bases, with 16 bases between them.